The rows below give T cell receptor beta chains drawn from one sample of a study of blood T cell repertoires in COVID-19. Using immunoSEQ multiplex PCR, the repertoire was profiled, and TCRdb retains in-frame clones only, with some absent. The sample gives 150,000 to 200,000 clones, just over 90% of which show up once; approximately 2.2% is in the top ten. Sequencing was done on a sample of peripheral blood. Receptors originate from a man between 18 and 35 years old with acute or convalescent COVID-19. Both conserved end residues are part of each CDR3. A D gene is named only where the DNA matches it firmly. Clone size is given for some rows only: seen once, a few or many times, or a class if the clone is expanded.

TRBV27,TRBJ1-1,.,TRBD1,CASSSPTGDFMNTEAFF,TGTGCCAGCAGTTCCCCGACAGGGGACTTCATGAACACTGAAGCTTTCTTT
TRBV19,TRBJ1-2,.,.,CASSIIAPSRGYDYGYTF,TGTGCCAGTAGTATTATCGCCCCTTCGAGGGGGTACGACTATGGCTACACCTTC
TRBV6-6,TRBJ1-1,.,.,CASSYGGYLTEAFF,TGTGCCAGCAGTTACGGGGGGTACTTGACTGAAGCTTTCTTT
TRBV10-3,TRBJ2-5,few,.,CAISQVSQETQYF,TGTGCCATCAGTCAGGTGTCTCAAGAGACCCAGTACTTC
TRBV5-8,TRBJ1-1,.,.,CASSPVVAGEAFF,TGTGCCAGCAGCCCAGTGGTGGCAGGTGAAGCTTTCTTT
TRBV5-1,TRBJ2-7,large,.,CASSPLSAYEQYF,TGCGCCAGCAGTCCCCTATCAGCGTACGAGCAGTACTTC
TRBV27,TRBJ2-3,.,TRBD2,CASVSVGLAGATDTQYF,TGTGCCAGCGTCAGCGTCGGACTAGCGGGGGCCACAGATACGCAGTATTTT
TRBV27,TRBJ1-2,.,.,CASSFQGGRGNYGYTF,TGTGCCAGCAGCTTCCAAGGGGGGAGGGGAAACTATGGCTACACCTTC
TRBV6-1,TRBJ1-1,.,TRBD1,CASSEAYNRGGNTEAFF,TGTGCCAGCAGTGAAGCCTATAACAGGGGGGGGAACACTGAAGCTTTCTTT
TRBV7-8,TRBJ1-2,.,.,CASSLAGRVFVGYTF,TGTGCCAGCAGCTTAGCGGGCAGGGTTTTCGTCGGCTACACCTTC
TRBV5-1,TRBJ1-1,.,.,CASSLDGRGNTEAFF,TGCGCCAGCAGCTTGGACGGCAGGGGGAACACTGAAGCTTTCTTT
TRBV19,TRBJ1-2,.,.,CASTMKDISYGYTF,TGTGCCAGTACCATGAAAGACATCTCCTATGGCTACACCTTC
TRBV5-1,TRBJ2-3,.,.,CASSLASDTQYF,TGCGCCAGCAGCTTGGCCTCAGATACGCAGTATTTT